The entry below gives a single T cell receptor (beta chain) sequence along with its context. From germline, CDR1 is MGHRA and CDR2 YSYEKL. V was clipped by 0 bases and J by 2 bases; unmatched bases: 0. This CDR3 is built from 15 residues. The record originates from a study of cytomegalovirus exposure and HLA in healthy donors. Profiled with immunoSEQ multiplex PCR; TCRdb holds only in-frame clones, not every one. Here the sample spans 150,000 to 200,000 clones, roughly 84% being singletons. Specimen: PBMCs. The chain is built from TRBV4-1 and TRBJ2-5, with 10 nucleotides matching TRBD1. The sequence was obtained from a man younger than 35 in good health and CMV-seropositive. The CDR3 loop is CASSQEGQGQETQYF. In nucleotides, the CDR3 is TGCGCCAGCAGCCAAGAGGGACAGGGGCAAGAGACCCAGTACTTC.